This T cell receptor beta chain is from a study of T cells in Graves' hyperthyroidism and ophthalmopathy. Study-level points and caveats: Ophthalmopathy onset followed model prediction by a median around six months.

Newly diagnosed patients aged 18 to 65 had hyperthyroidism of under 2 months' duration. TCR beta CDR3 regions were amplified from RNA. First-round RT-PCR targeting the TCR CDR3 was performed with the HTBI primer set. Using its own MiXCR run on the multiplex PCR reads, TCRdb lists one record per CDR3 protein. The sample yields nearly 750,000 distinct CDR3 sequences, 30% to 40% seen once. This clonotype appeared a few times. Its matching antigen is unknown. The specimen sequenced was blood. The receptor was derived from a woman aged 35 to 49 with Graves' hyperthyroidism.

CDR3 nucleotide sequence: TGCAGCGTTCACAGGGGGATAGAGACCCAGTACTTC. Translated, it gives CSVHRGIETQYF. The chain couples TRBV29-1 to TRBJ2-5; 8 nucleotides agree with TRBD1. CDR3 length: 12 amino acids. CDR1 SQVTM and CDR2 ANQGSEA come from the germline V gene. The V segment lost 5 bases and the J segment 4 bases; nucleotides outside the gene matches: 3.